One sample yielded the 18 T cell receptor beta chains listed below, sequenced in a study of Graves' ophthalmopathy and Graves' hyperthyroidism. Amplified TCR beta CDR3 regions were obtained using RNA transcripts as template. Second-round multiplex PCR came after a first-round RT-PCR that employed HTBI primers. TCRdb called the multiplex PCR reads again in MiXCR, with one record for every CDR3 protein. The sample lists hundreds of thousands of distinct CDR3 sequences; under 50% were seen once. Sequencing was carried out using peripheral blood. Receptor source: an adult man with Graves' ophthalmopathy.

The chain uses TRBV10-3 and TRBJ2-3, with D possibly matching TRBD2 (6 bases). The ends were cut back, 3 bases at V and 4 bases at J, with 14 bases in the middle. The CDR3 contains 15 residues. From germline, CDR1 is ENHRY and CDR2 SYGVKD. CDR3 DNA: TGTGCCATCAGTGATCCCGGGAGTGGCTCAGATACGCAGTATTTT. It translates to CAISDPGSGSDTQYF.

This clonotype was counted once. J is TRBJ2-6 and V is TRBV7-9; 11 positions match TRBD1. CDR3 length equals 17 residues. Germline trimming cut 5 bases from V and 0 bases from J; bases unmatched to any gene: 3. CDR1 SEHNR and CDR2 FQNEAQ come from the germline V gene (reference sequence). The CDR3 nucleotides read TGTGCCAGCAGCAGGGACAGGGGGATCTCTGGGGCCAACGTCCTGACTTTC. This sequence encodes CASSRDRGISGANVLTF.

V is TRBV5-5 and J is TRBJ2-7; possibly TRBD2 for D (6 bases). The V gene lost 0 bases and the J gene lost 2 bases, with 9 bases spanning the gap. Per the germline V gene, CDR1 is SGHKS and CDR2 is YYEKEE (reference sequence). The length of the CDR3 is 14 residues. Here the CDR3 DNA reads TGTGCCAGCAGCTTGGTGGGACTGCCCTACGAGCAGTACTTC. Amino acids: CASSLVGLPYEQYF.

This chain connects TRBV9 to TRBJ1-1, with TRBD1 matching 7 bases. J was trimmed by 0 bases and V by 4 bases; bases with no gene match: 9. The germline CDR1 and CDR2 sequences are SGDLS and YYNGEE. The CDR3 length is 16 residues. CDR3 in DNA: TGTGCCAGCAGCCTCGGGGTGACAGGGCTGAACACTGAAGCTTTCTTT. Protein: CASSLGVTGLNTEAFF.

This sequence joins TRBV12-3 or TRBV12-4 and TRBJ1-2; possibly TRBD1 for D (6 bases). This CDR3 contains 17 residues. Trimming pared 3 bases from V and 0 bases from J, leaving 17 bases between. The CDR3 spells CASSFAAGTTANYGYTF. The CDR3 nucleotides are TGTGCCAGCAGTTTTGCCGCCGGGACAACTGCTAACTATGGCTACACCTTC.

This clonotype was seen a handful of times. The chain recombines TRBV7-9 with TRBJ1-6; no clear D. The germline CDR1 and CDR2 sequences are SEHNR and FQNEAQ (reference sequence). The CDR3 spans 14 residues. V was cut by 6 bases and J by 3 bases, with 9 bases left in between. CDR3 DNA: TGTGCCAGCAGTCCCTACATCTATAATTCACCCCTCCACTTT. Translation gives CASSPYIYNSPLHF.

This clonotype was picked up many times. This chain connects TRBV6-1 to TRBJ1-1, with D unclear. The CDR3 is 14 residues long. The V and J ends lost 7 bases and 1 base respectively, with 13 bases between them. Germline values: CDR1 MNHNS, CDR2 SASEGT. CDR3 DNA sequence: TGTGCCAGCACCCCTGGACCTCAGAACACTGAAGCTTTCTTT. Encoded protein: CASTPGPQNTEAFF.

This clonotype was seen ten or more times. The J gene is TRBJ2-7, the V gene TRBV7-6; 8 bases are shared with TRBD1. V trimming: 5 bases; J trimming: 2 bases; junction bases outside the gene matches: 8. The germline V gene encodes CDR1 SGHVS and CDR2 FNYEAQ. The CDR3 covers 15 residues. CDR3 protein: CASSRSDREPYEQYF. In nucleotides, the CDR3 is TGTGCCAGCAGCAGATCGGACAGGGAACCCTACGAGCAGTACTTC.

The rearrangement joins TRBV9 to TRBJ2-2; no reliable D call. This CDR3 comprises 12 residues. Germline V gene data show CDR1 as SGDLS and CDR2 as YYNGEE. The V and J ends lost 4 bases and 8 bases respectively, with 9 bases between them. The CDR3 nucleotides read TGTGCCAGCAGCCCCCAGCGTGGGGAGCTGTTTTTT. Its translation: CASSPQRGELFF.

This clonotype was seen at least ten times. This chain links TRBV10-3 with TRBJ2-7; TRBD2 agrees at 12 bases. CDR3 length equals 15 residues. Germline assignment: CDR1 ENHRY and CDR2 SYGVKD. With V trimmed by 9 bases and J by 3 bases, 9 bases remained unmatched. The chain's CDR3 is CAISRTSGVYYEQYF. The CDR3 DNA reads TGTGCCATAAGTCGGACTAGCGGGGTATACTACGAGCAGTACTTC.

The J gene is TRBJ1-3, the V gene TRBV6-6; the D is unclear. The germline CDR1 and CDR2 sequences are MNHNY and SVGAGI (reference sequence). Trimming shortened V by 9 bases and J by 8 bases, and 11 bases separated the two germline ends. The CDR3 totals 11 residues. CDR3 sequence (DNA): TGTGCCAGGAGACCGGCAGACACCATATATTTT. Translated: CARRPADTIYF.

This clonotype was seen many times. The chain carries TRBV12-5 and TRBJ1-1, with unresolved D. The CDR3 consists of 13 residues. The V end was cut by 3 bases, the J end by 1 base, with 6 bases between. Germline CDR1 reads LGHNT; CDR2 reads FRNRAP. CDR3 in amino acids: CASGLRGNTEAFF. The CDR3 nucleotides read TGTGCTAGTGGTTTACGCGGGAACACTGAAGCTTTCTTT.

This clonotype was detected once. This chain uses TRBV25-1 with TRBJ1-3; unclear D gene. The germline gives CDR1 MGHDK, CDR2 SYGVNS. CDR3 size: 13 residues. The V gene lost 2 bases and the J gene lost 9 bases, with 11 bases spanning the gap. The CDR3 nucleotides read TGTGCCAGCAGTGAAGGAGACGGCGCCACCATATATTTT. Translating gives CASSEGDGATIYF.

This clonotype has a count of ten or more. V is TRBV7-2 and J is TRBJ2-5; tentatively, D is TRBD1 (6 bases). Germline V gene lookup returns CDR1 SGHTA and CDR2 FQGNSA. The ends were cut back, 5 bases at V and 5 bases at J, with 18 bases in the middle. CDR3 length: 15 residues. DNA of the CDR3: TGTGCCAGCAGCCCTGGCTTACTGGGGGCGGAGACCCAGTACTTC. As protein: CASSPGLLGAETQYF. Full variable domain (missing parts from reference TRBV7-2 and TRBJ2-5): GAGVSQSPSNKVTEKGKDVELRCDPISGHTALYWYRQSLGQGLEFLIYFQGNSAPDKSGLPSDRFSAERTGGSVSTLTIQRTQQEDSAVYLCASSPGLLGAETQYFGPGTRLLVL.

This clonotype has ten or more counts. V is TRBV24-1 and J is TRBJ2-5; 8 nucleotides align to TRBD1. The germline V gene has CDR1 KGHDR and CDR2 SFDVKD. This CDR3 spans 14 amino acids. V lost 5 bases to trimming and J lost 1 base; unmatched junction nucleotides: 2. CDR3 coding DNA: TGTGCCACCAGTGCTACAGGGGGCCAAGAGACCCAGTACTTC. Translating gives CATSATGGQETQYF.

This clonotype was recorded at least ten times. V usage is TRBV5-6 and J usage is TRBJ1-2; D remains ambiguous. The CDR3 has 13 residues. The germline V gene encodes CDR1 SGHDT and CDR2 YYEEEE. V was clipped by 1 base and J by 2 bases, with 6 bases between them. CDR3 sequence: CASSLRGNYGYTF. The CDR3 DNA is TGTGCCAGCAGCTTGAGAGGAAACTATGGCTACACCTTC.

Worth noting for this clonotype: This may be a read error, as it is one base from a much larger clone. The chain is built from TRBV6-4 and TRBJ1-2; D is perhaps TRBD1 (5 bases). Looked up from germline, CDR1 is MRHNA and CDR2 is SNTAGT. The CDR3 is made up of 12 amino acids. Trimming took off 6 bases at V and 8 bases at J, with 13 bases between the two ends. The chain's CDR3 is CASRPLGGGYTF. The CDR3 DNA reads as TGTGCCAGCAGGCCTTTGGGGGGGGGCTACACCTTC.

This clonotype was detected a few times. The chain has TRBV6-5 and TRBJ2-2, with TRBD1 as a possible D gene (5 bases). In germline, CDR1 is MNHEY, CDR2 SVGAGI. V lost 6 bases, J lost 3 bases, and 8 bases lay in between. The CDR3 covers 13 residues. In nucleotides, the CDR3 is TGTGCCAGCAGGCGACAGTACACCGGGGAGCTGTTTTTT. Translation: CASRRQYTGELFF.